One TCR beta chain is described in this entry. The sample belongs to a study of CD8 T cells in Susac syndrome. The CDR3 totals 11 residues. V was pared by 6 bases and J by 5 bases, with 11 bases between. Germline V gene sequence: CDR1 DFQATT, CDR2 SNEGSKA (reference sequence). Roughly 0.45 to 1 ug RNA was reverse transcribed with random hexamers. Each CDR3 protein is one row after TCRdb ran MiXCR on the immunoSEQ multiplex PCR reads. The repertoire includes 150,000 to 200,000 distinct CDR3 sequences, approximately 93% of them detected once, and 0.075% to 0.095% sits in the top ten. The sequenced sample was CD4+ T cells from PBMCs. The clonotype comes from a human donor with multiple sclerosis. V usage is TRBV20-1 and J usage is TRBJ2-7, with D perhaps matching TRBD2 (7 bases). The CDR3 coding sequence is TGCAGTGCCCGGGGGGCGGACGAGCAGTACTTC. This codes for CSARGADEQYF.